The 29 T cell receptor beta chains in this list originate from one sample, sequenced in a study of CD8 T cells in ankylosing spondylitis. MiXCR, run by TCRdb on the 5' RACE reads, gives a single entry per CDR3 protein. The sample lists 200,000 to 300,000 distinct CDR3 sequences; over 7% were seen once. The sequenced material came from blood, either unsorted or a sorted T cell fraction (not recorded which). The receptor source for this set is a female donor with ankylosing spondylitis or in good health (not recorded which).

This clonotype was recorded a few times. Possible read error: a much larger clone is one base away. V usage is TRBV5-1 and J usage is TRBJ2-1, with a possible D match to TRBD2 (5 bases). This CDR3 comprises 13 residues. Germline V CDR1 and CDR2: SGHRS, YFSETQ. For the CDR3, the DNA is TGCGTCAGCAGCTACGGGGTTGGAAATGAGCAGTTCTTC. It specifies CVSSYGVGNEQFF.

V is TRBV6-2 or TRBV6-3 and J is TRBJ2-5; 8 nucleotides agree with TRBD2. The CDR3 runs to 14 residues. Germline lookup yields CDR1 MNHEY and CDR2 SVGEGT. V shed 4 bases and J 3 bases; nucleotides not matched to a gene: 4. The CDR3 DNA reads TGTGCCAGCAGTTTTCTTAGCGGGAAAGAGACCCAGTACTTC. Translated, it gives CASSFLSGKETQYF.

This clonotype was picked up a small number of times. The chain recombines TRBV7-8 with TRBJ1-1, with D unclear. V was cut by 0 bases and J by 4 bases, with 3 bases left in between. The CDR3 spans 12 residues. Germline V gene sequence: CDR1 SGHVS, CDR2 FQNEAQ. In DNA, the CDR3 is TGTGCCAGCAGCTTAGCAATCACTGAAGCTTTCTTT. Its protein is CASSLAITEAFF.

This clonotype was observed many times. The V gene is TRBV27, the J gene TRBJ2-3; D call uncertain. Trimming shortened V by 0 bases and J by 6 bases, and 7 bases separated the two germline ends. This CDR3 comprises 13 residues. From germline, CDR1 is MNHEY and CDR2 SMNVEV (reference sequence). DNA for the CDR3: TGTGCCAGCAGTTTATCTTCCGGCGATACGCAGTATTTT. It codes for CASSLSSGDTQYF.

This clonotype showed up many times. V gene TRBV5-1 combines with J gene TRBJ2-7; D perhaps matches TRBD2 (5 bases). CDR3 length equals 15 residues. Germline V gene data show CDR1 as SGHRS and CDR2 as YFSETQ. The V end was cut by 2 bases, the J end by 2 bases, with 14 bases between. This CDR3 is CASSFSGMFPYEQYF. As DNA, the CDR3 is TGCGCCAGCAGCTTTTCCGGGATGTTTCCCTACGAGCAGTACTTC.

This clonotype was picked up many times. The V gene is TRBV28, the J gene TRBJ2-1; no firm D call. V gave up 8 bases and J gave up 6 bases, with 20 bases separating them. The germline gives CDR1 MDHEN, CDR2 SYDVKM. CDR3 length: 15 amino acids. The CDR3 protein is CASFRTATWGNEQFF. CDR3 sequence (DNA): TGTGCCAGCTTCCGGACCGCCACCTGGGGCAATGAGCAGTTCTTC. Supplemented by reference TRBV28 and TRBJ2-1, the full variable domain reads DVKVTQSSRYLVKRTGEKVFLECVQDMDHENMFWYRQDPGLGLRLIYFSYDVKMKEKGDIPEGYSVSREKKERFSLILESASTNQTSMYLCASFRTATWGNEQFFGPGTRLTVL.

A note on this clonotype: This clone may be a read error of a much larger clone one base away. The gene calls are TRBV7-2 and TRBJ2-7; no definite D call. V dropped 5 bases and J dropped 4 bases, with 15 bases sitting between them. Germline CDR1 reads SGHTA; CDR2 reads FQGNSA. The CDR3 extends over 14 amino acids. In DNA form, the CDR3 reads TGTGCCAGCAGCAAGGAGACGATAAGATACGAGCAGTACTTC. It yields the protein CASSKETIRYEQYF.

This clonotype was observed at least ten times. J is TRBJ1-2 and V is TRBV5-6; no firm D call. Germline CDR1 reads SGHDT; CDR2 reads YYEEEE. Trimming removed 0 bases at V and 8 bases at J, with 20 bases between. The CDR3 covers 16 residues. The chain's CDR3 is CASSLVGGADREGYTF. For the CDR3, the DNA is TGTGCCAGCAGCTTGGTAGGAGGAGCGGACCGCGAGGGCTACACCTTC.

This clonotype showed up many times. CDR3 region: CSARDRAGGHGNQPQHF. The DNA of the CDR3 is TGCAGTGCTAGAGATCGGGCAGGGGGACACGGAAATCAGCCCCAGCATTTT. This chain connects TRBV20-1 to TRBJ1-5; 7 nucleotides match TRBD1. The CDR3 has 17 amino acids. The J segment lost 4 bases and the V segment lost 0 bases, leaving 12 bases of the junction unmatched. Germline V gene data show CDR1 as DFQATT and CDR2 as SNEGSKA (reference sequence).

The J gene is TRBJ2-5, the V gene TRBV24-1, with TRBD1 matching over 9 bases. The CDR3 consists of 16 residues. Germline values: CDR1 KGHDR, CDR2 SFDVKD. V lost 4 bases to trimming and J lost 2 bases; unmatched junction nucleotides: 7. The CDR3 region has the DNA TGTGCCACCAGTGAATCCGGACAGGGGTGGCAAGAGACCCAGTACTTC. Protein product: CATSESGQGWQETQYF.

The table lists this clonotype with many counts. This rearrangement joins TRBV15 to TRBJ2-3; 8 bases agree with TRBD1. V lost 5 bases and J lost 4; bases outside the gene matches: 8. The CDR3 runs to 15 residues. Germline CDR1 and CDR2: LNHNV and YYDKDF (reference sequence). CDR3 sequence reads: CATSVDRGGADTQYF. The CDR3 region has the DNA TGTGCCACCAGCGTAGACAGGGGAGGTGCAGATACGCAGTATTTT.

This clonotype was seen many times. The rearrangement joins TRBV6-2 or TRBV6-3 to TRBJ2-1; 9 bases line up with TRBD2. The CDR3 loop spans 14 amino acids. Per the germline V gene, CDR1 is MNHEY and CDR2 is SVGEGT. J was trimmed by 4 bases and V by 10 bases; bases with no gene match: 8. The CDR3 reads CATLIAGVYNEQFF. The CDR3, as DNA: TGTGCCACCCTCATAGCGGGAGTATACAATGAGCAGTTCTTC.

There are many counts of this clonotype. The chain uses TRBV12-3 or TRBV12-4 and TRBJ2-5; 8 bases map to TRBD1. After removal of 7 bases from V and 7 bases from J, the junction contained 14 bases not matched to a gene. This CDR3 is built from 15 residues. This CDR3 is CASKGGTGQAGTQYF. The CDR3 DNA follows: TGTGCCAGCAAAGGGGGGACAGGCCAAGCAGGGACCCAGTACTTC.

This clonotype was observed at least ten times. The chain carries TRBV9 and TRBJ2-3, with D possibly TRBD2 on 5 matching bases. CDR3 size: 14 residues. Per germline, CDR1 SGDLS and CDR2 YYNGEE. V was trimmed by 4 bases and J by 1 base, leaving 10 bases between them. As DNA, the CDR3 is TGTGCCAGCAGCCCCCCCGGGGGCACAGATACGCAGTATTTT. Translating it yields CASSPPGGTDTQYF. Together with reference TRBV9 and TRBJ2-3, the CDR3 gives the full variable domain: DSGVTQTPKHLITATGQRVTLRCSPRSGDLSVYWYQQSLDQGLQFLIQYYNGEERAKGNILERFSAQQFPDLHSELNLSSLELGDSALYFCASSPPGGTDTQYFGPGTRLTVL.

This clonotype was counted at least ten times. This rearrangement joins TRBV6-2 or TRBV6-3 to TRBJ2-5; D not resolved. The CDR3 spans 14 residues. The V gene lost 8 bases and the J gene lost 2 bases, with 15 bases spanning the gap. Germline V gene sequence: CDR1 MNHEY, CDR2 SVGEGT. CDR3 DNA: TGTGCCAGCGCGCCGCGAAAGTTTCAAGAGACCCAGTACTTC. This gives the protein CASAPRKFQETQYF.

In this sample, this clonotype turned up many times. For the CDR3, the DNA is TGTGCCAGCAACCCTGGTATTTTCCCCTACGAGCAGTACTTC. Its translation: CASNPGIFPYEQYF. The chain links TRBV12-3 or TRBV12-4 to TRBJ2-7; no reliable D call. Between the trimmed V and J ends, which lost 7 bases and 2 bases, there was a span of 15 bases. This CDR3 region has 14 residues.

This clonotype was observed a few times. The chain is built from TRBV18 and TRBJ2-1; 9 bases are shared with TRBD2. The CDR3 spans 15 residues. V lost 3 bases to trimming and J lost 7 bases; unmatched junction nucleotides: 7. Per germline, CDR1 KGHSH and CDR2 LQKENI. The CDR3 is CASSPVSGSNNEQFF. The CDR3 DNA is TGTGCCAGCTCACCGGTTAGCGGGAGTAATAATGAGCAGTTCTTC.

This clonotype was seen repeatedly, ten times or more. The rearrangement links TRBV12-2 to TRBJ2-1; the table assigns TRBD2, which was not confirmed against the DNA. TRBV12-2 is marked as a pseudogene. The CDR3 runs 15 residues. DNA of the CDR3: TGTGCAAGTCGCTATCCTCTAGGGGCCCGCGATGAGCAGTTCTTC. This translates into CASRYPLGARDEQFF.

This clonotype was detected a few times. DNA of the CDR3: TGCGCCAGCAGCTCCGGGACTAGCGGGAGAGTAAGCCAATTTGAGCAGTTCTTC. Its translation is CASSSGTSGRVSQFEQFF. The genes are TRBV5-1 and TRBJ2-1; TRBD2 matches at 14 bases. V shed 3 bases, J shed 9 bases, and the junction held 14 bases outside the gene matches. Germline loops: CDR1 SGHRS, CDR2 YFSETQ. The CDR3 extends over 18 amino acids.

This clonotype has a count of ten or more. The rearrangement links TRBV7-2 to TRBJ2-7, with 10 bases aligning to TRBD2. CDR3 length: 17 amino acids. Germline loops: CDR1 SGHTA, CDR2 FQGNSA. The trim removed 5 bases at V and 4 bases at J, leaving 14 bases unmatched. The CDR3 spells CASSVPISSGRKYEQYF. The CDR3 DNA sequence: TGTGCCAGCAGCGTCCCCATAAGTAGCGGGAGGAAGTACGAGCAGTACTTC.

This clonotype was detected ten times or more. The chain links TRBV2 to TRBJ1-2; D is unclear. Per germline, CDR1 SNHLY and CDR2 FYNNEI. The CDR3 has 12 residues. V was pared by 2 bases and J by 4 bases, with 5 bases between. The chain's CDR3 is CASSEQFYGYTF. The CDR3 DNA reads as TGTGCCAGCAGTGAACAGTTCTATGGCTACACCTTC.

This clonotype came up many times. J is TRBJ1-1 and V is TRBV20-1, with D unclear. Trimming took 4 bases from V and 3 from J, leaving 21 bases between them. The CDR3 totals 16 residues. Germline CDR1 is DFQATT and CDR2 is SNEGSKA (reference sequence). The CDR3 DNA reads TGCAGTGCTACCGATAATAGGGTACGGAGGGACACTGAAGCTTTCTTT. This codes for CSATDNRVRRDTEAFF.

This clonotype was seen at least ten times. The CDR3 protein is CASSRRGRSYEQYF. DNA for the CDR3: TGTGCCAGCAGCCGTCGGGGCAGATCCTACGAGCAGTACTTC. J is TRBJ2-7 and V is TRBV7-9; D tentatively fits TRBD1 or TRBD2 (5 bases each). The germline gives CDR1 SEHNR, CDR2 FQNEAQ (reference sequence). The CDR3 consists of 14 residues. Deletions cut 5 bases from V and 1 base from J, with 12 bases between.

This clonotype was found a few times. The chain is built from TRBV6-2 or TRBV6-3 and TRBJ2-2; 10 nucleotides align to TRBD2. V lost 0 bases to trimming and J lost 2 bases; unmatched junction nucleotides: 3. There are 17 residues in the CDR3. The germline gives CDR1 MNHEY, CDR2 SVGEGT. The CDR3 coding sequence is TGTGCCAGCAGTTACTCGACTAGCGGGTTTAACACCGGGGAGCTGTTTTTT. Protein product: CASSYSTSGFNTGELFF.

This clonotype was counted ten times or more. The chain recombines TRBV7-2 with TRBJ2-4, with D unresolved. Between the trimmed V and J ends, which lost 2 bases and 0 bases, there was a span of 14 bases. CDR1 is SGHTA, CDR2 FQGNSA, per germline. The CDR3 contains 17 residues. The CDR3 region has the DNA TGTGCCAGCAGCTTACCGGATCATGGGCTAGCCAAAAACATTCAGTACTTC. Translation: CASSLPDHGLAKNIQYF. Variable domain in full (rest from reference TRBV7-2 and TRBJ2-4): GAGVSQSPSNKVTEKGKDVELRCDPISGHTALYWYRQSLGQGLEFLIYFQGNSAPDKSGLPSDRFSAERTGGSVSTLTIQRTQQEDSAVYLCASSLPDHGLAKNIQYFGAGTRLSVL.

The CDR3: CASAGGVRLGEQYF. The CDR3 DNA reads as TGTGCCAGCGCGGGGGGGGTCAGACTCGGAGAGCAGTACTTC. V gene TRBV7-2 combines with J gene TRBJ2-7; TRBD2 agrees at 9 bases. The J segment lost 7 bases and the V segment lost 8 bases, leaving 12 bases of the junction unmatched. This CDR3 has 14 amino acids. Germline V lookup: CDR1 SGHTA, CDR2 FQGNSA.

J is TRBJ2-2 and V is TRBV5-1; 7 bases agree with TRBD2. The CDR3 sequence is 16 residues long. Trimming at V came to 4 bases and at J to 2 bases, leaving 8 bases not matched to a gene. CDR1 is SGHRS and CDR2 is YFSETQ in the germline V gene. The chain's CDR3 is CASSTPSGTNTGELFF. CDR3 nucleotides: TGCGCCAGCAGCACTCCCAGCGGGACTAACACCGGGGAGCTGTTTTTT. The full variable domain, rest sourced from reference TRBV5-1 and TRBJ2-2, is KAGVTQTPRYLIKTRGQQVTLSCSPISGHRSVSWYQQTPGQGLQFLFEYFSETQRNKGNFPGRFSGRQFSNSRSEMNVSTLELGDSALYLCASSTPSGTNTGELFFGEGSRLTVL.

This clonotype occurred a few times. The chain employs TRBV7-2 and TRBJ1-2; perhaps TRBD1 as D (6 bases). V lost 7 bases and J 6 bases, leaving 15 bases between the germline ends. The CDR3 extends over 13 amino acids. In germline, CDR1 is SGHTA, CDR2 FQGNSA. This chain's CDR3 is CASTSAGVHGYTF. The CDR3 nucleotides are TGTGCCAGCACCTCGGCAGGGGTACATGGCTACACCTTC.

This clonotype was detected many times. The chain uses TRBV5-5 and TRBJ1-1, with D hard to call. The CDR3 runs 13 residues. From germline, CDR1 is SGHKS and CDR2 YYEKEE (reference sequence). V lost 1 base and J 7 bases, leaving 11 bases between the germline ends. CDR3 sequence: CASSLTGWGEAFF. The CDR3 nucleotides read TGTGCCAGCAGCTTGACGGGATGGGGTGAAGCTTTCTTT.